The subject of this entry is one T cell receptor beta chain. The sample is drawn from a study of blood T cell repertoires in COVID-19. Across the study: There were acute and convalescent COVID-19 samples, and they came from the United States, Italy and Spain. T cells, B-cell-depleted T cells, or PBMCs supplied cDNA or gDNA.

This CDR3 contains 16 residues. Germline CDR1 and CDR2: MNHNY and SVGAGI (reference sequence). Unmatched junction bases numbered 4, after V lost 4 bases and J lost 0 bases. Study processing details: For nucleated cells, counts were estimated from reference gene primer amplification. Sequenced by immunoSEQ multiplex PCR; TCRdb stores in-frame clones only, minus some. V, J and clone size reflect that table, while D and trimming were determined from the DNA. The sample gives 300,000 to 400,000 clones, around 84% of which show up once; 2.5% to 3.5% is in the top ten. The sequence was collected from a human donor in a cohort sampled during active COVID-19. The specimen was peripheral blood. The chain carries TRBV6-6 and TRBJ2-2; 8 positions match TRBD2. The CDR3 nucleotides are TGTGCCAGCAGTTCTCGACTAGCGTCGAACACCGGGGAGCTGTTTTTT. As protein: CASSSRLASNTGELFF.